This is a list of T cell receptor beta chains from one sample in a study of blood T cell repertoires in COVID-19. Using immunoSEQ multiplex PCR, the repertoire was profiled, and TCRdb retains in-frame clones only, with some absent. The top ten clones hold about 15% of a sample with roughly 55,000 clones, around 78% of them seen once. Source material: peripheral blood. These receptors were collected from a human donor with active or convalescent COVID-19. The donor label of this sample is uncertain. The CDR3 runs from the conserved cysteine through the conserved F or W. D genes are given only for firm matches. The size of a clone is reported for some rows only, either as once, few or many, or as a class for expanded clones.

j_call v_call clone_size d_call cdr3_nt cdr3_aa
TRBJ2-7 TRBV6-5 - TRBD1 TGTGCCAGCACACCCTATGGACAGGGGTCCTACGAGCAGTACTTC CASTPYGQGSYEQYF
TRBJ1-5 TRBV6-4 - - TGTGCCAGCAGTGACTCTGCGTATAGCAATCAGCCCCAGCATTTT CASSDSAYSNQPQHF
TRBJ2-1 TRBV12-5 - - TGTGCTAGTGGAGACTCAAAGTCCGGGAGTACGGGCAATGAGCAGTTCTTC CASGDSKSGSTGNEQFF
TRBJ2-2 TRBV5-1 - - TGCGCCAGCAGCTTCGGGATCCTCGTTGGGTCTTCCGAGCTGTTTTTT CASSFGILVGSSELFF
TRBJ2-1 TRBV18 - - TGTGCCAGCTCACCACCCATGGCTAGCTTTGAGCAGTTCTTC CASSPPMASFEQFF
TRBJ1-3 TRBV30 - TRBD1 TGTGCCTGGAGTGTAACAGGGGCACTAGGAAACACCATATATTTT CAWSVTGALGNTIYF
TRBJ2-3 TRBV13 - TRBD2 TGTGCCAGCGGAGGGACTAGCGGGCCTCGCACAGATACGCAGTATTTT CASGGTSGPRTDTQYF
TRBJ2-3 TRBV20-1 - TRBD2 TGCAGTGCTAGTGGGACTAGCGGGAGGGCTCAGAGAGATACGCAGTATTTT CSASGTSGRAQRDTQYF
TRBJ1-4 TRBV28 - TRBD1 TGTGCCAGCAGTTTAGGGGACAGGGATAATGAAAAACTGTTTTTT CASSLGDRDNEKLFF
TRBJ2-4 TRBV9 once TRBD2 TGTGCCAGCAGCGGGGGACTAGCCAACGTCTGGGACATTCAGTACTTC CASSGGLANVWDIQYF
TRBJ2-1 TRBV11-3 - - TGTGCCAGCAGCAGCTCGCAGGGGTGGAATGAGCAGTTCTTC CASSSSQGWNEQFF
TRBJ1-2 TRBV29-1 - TRBD1 TGCAGCGTTGAAGAGGGGGGACAGGGATTATATGGCTACACCTTC CSVEEGGQGLYGYTF
TRBJ2-2 TRBV18 - - TGTGCCAGCTCCTCTACGAACACCGGGGAGCTGTTTTTT CASSSTNTGELFF
TRBJ2-3 TRBV24-1 - - TGTGCCACCAGTGATTTGAATGCGGAGAGACCCACAGATACGCAGTATTTT CATSDLNAERPTDTQYF
TRBJ2-6 TRBV3-1/TRBV3-2 - TRBD1 TGTGCCAGCTGCCCCGCCGGGACAGGGACCTCTGGGGCCAACGTCCTGACTTTC CASCPAGTGTSGANVLTF
TRBJ2-7 TRBV6-2/TRBV6-3 once TRBD1 TGTGCCAGCAGTTACAGGGGGCGCGAGCAGTACTTC CASSYRGREQYF
TRBJ2-5 TRBV30 - - TGTGCCTGGAGTGTACGGGTTGCGGGCCGTCGGGAGACCCAGTACTTC CAWSVRVAGRRETQYF
TRBJ2-1 TRBV6-5 - TRBD1 TGTGCCAGCAGGGGACAGGGGAATGAGCAGTTCTTC CASRGQGNEQFF
TRBJ1-1 TRBV5-1 many - TGCGCCAGCAGCTTGGTGTCGGTACGGAACACTGAAGCTTTCTTT CASSLVSVRNTEAFF
TRBJ1-1 TRBV5-5 - TRBD1 TGTGCCAGCAGCTTCGGGACAGGGGCTTCGGGCACTGAAGCTTTCTTT CASSFGTGASGTEAFF
TRBJ2-5 TRBV14 - - TGTGCCAGCAGCCAAGACGACCAAGAGACCCAGTACTTC CASSQDDQETQYF
TRBJ2-7 TRBV4-3 - TRBD2 TGCGCCAGCAGCCAAGGGTGGCTAGCGGGCGAGCAGTACTTC CASSQGWLAGEQYF
TRBJ1-2 TRBV3-1/TRBV3-2 - - TGTGCCAGCAGCCAAGATCGAATTCGGGGCTACACCTTC CASSQDRIRGYTF
TRBJ1-2 TRBV2 - - TGTGCCAGCAGTGAACCCGGGTTATATGGCTACACCTTC CASSEPGLYGYTF
TRBJ1-2 TRBV29-1 - TRBD1 TGCAGCGTTGCGACAGGGGACTATGGCTACACCTTC CSVATGDYGYTF
TRBJ1-2 TRBV27 - TRBD1 TGTGCCAGTACCAGGACAGGGAAGAACTCAGGGGCCTATGGCTACACCTTC CASTRTGKNSGAYGYTF
TRBJ2-1 TRBV6-6 - - TGTGCCAGCAGGGGAGGTTCCTCCTACAATGAGCAGTTCTTC CASRGGSSYNEQFF
TRBJ1-1 TRBV12-3/TRBV12-4 once TRBD1 TGTGCCAGCAGGACACAGGGGTCAGGAGCTTTCTTT CASRTQGSGAFF
TRBJ2-3 TRBV7-3 once - TGTGCCAGCAGCTTTAGCGGCACAGATACGCAGTATTTT CASSFSGTDTQYF
TRBJ2-1 TRBV5-1 - TRBD1 TGCGCCAGCAGCTTGACAGGGGGTAACTATGAGCAGTTCTTC CASSLTGGNYEQFF
TRBJ1-1 TRBV11-3 - - TGTGCCAGCAGCTTAGATAGGTCCAGGGAAGCTTTCTTT CASSLDRSREAFF
TRBJ2-7 TRBV27 - - TGTGCCAGCAGGGGATGGGGGCGGGTATCCTACGAGCAGTACTTC CASRGWGRVSYEQYF
TRBJ2-5 TRBV2 - TRBD2 TGTGCCAGCAGTGAAGGACTAGCGGGATCATTGGAGACCCAGTACTTC CASSEGLAGSLETQYF
TRBJ2-2 TRBV7-3 - TRBD1 TGTGCCAGCAGCTCGGACAGGTCCGACACCGGGGAGCTGTTTTTT CASSSDRSDTGELFF
TRBJ2-5 TRBV4-1 - TRBD2 TGCGCCAGCAGCCCACTAGCGGGATCTTTGGAGACCCAGTACTTC CASSPLAGSLETQYF